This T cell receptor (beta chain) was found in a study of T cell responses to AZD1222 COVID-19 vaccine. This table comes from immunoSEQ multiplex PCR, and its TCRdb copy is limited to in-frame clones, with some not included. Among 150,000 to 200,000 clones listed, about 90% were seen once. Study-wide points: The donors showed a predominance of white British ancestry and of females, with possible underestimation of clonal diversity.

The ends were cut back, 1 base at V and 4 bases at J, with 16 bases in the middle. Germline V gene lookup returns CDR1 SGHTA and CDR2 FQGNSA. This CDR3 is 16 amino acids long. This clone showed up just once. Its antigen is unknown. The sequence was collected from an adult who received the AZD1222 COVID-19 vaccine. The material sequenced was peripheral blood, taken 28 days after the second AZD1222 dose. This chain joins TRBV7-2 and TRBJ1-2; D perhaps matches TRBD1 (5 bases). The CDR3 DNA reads TGTGCCAGCAGCTTAGATTTCGGGGGAAGTGGCTATGGCTACACCTTC. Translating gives CASSLDFGGSGYGYTF.